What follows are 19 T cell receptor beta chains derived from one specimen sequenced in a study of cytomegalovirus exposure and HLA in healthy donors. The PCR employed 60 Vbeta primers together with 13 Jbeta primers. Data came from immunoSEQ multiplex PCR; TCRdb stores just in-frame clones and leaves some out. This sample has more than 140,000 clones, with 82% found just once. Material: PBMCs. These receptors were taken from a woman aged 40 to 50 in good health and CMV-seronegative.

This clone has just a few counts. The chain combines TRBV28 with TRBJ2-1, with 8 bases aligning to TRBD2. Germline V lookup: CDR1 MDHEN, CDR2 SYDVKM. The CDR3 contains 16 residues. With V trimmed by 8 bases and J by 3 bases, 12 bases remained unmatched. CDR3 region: CASLREGLSGYNEQFF. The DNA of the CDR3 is TGTGCCAGCCTCCGGGAGGGCCTAAGTGGCTACAATGAGCAGTTCTTC.

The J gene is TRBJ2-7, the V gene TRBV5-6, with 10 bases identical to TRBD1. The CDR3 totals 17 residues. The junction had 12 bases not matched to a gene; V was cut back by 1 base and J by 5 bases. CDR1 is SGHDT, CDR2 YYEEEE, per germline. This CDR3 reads CASSLKIGDRGSHEQYF. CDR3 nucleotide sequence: TGTGCCAGCAGCTTGAAGATCGGGGACAGGGGATCCCACGAGCAGTACTTC.

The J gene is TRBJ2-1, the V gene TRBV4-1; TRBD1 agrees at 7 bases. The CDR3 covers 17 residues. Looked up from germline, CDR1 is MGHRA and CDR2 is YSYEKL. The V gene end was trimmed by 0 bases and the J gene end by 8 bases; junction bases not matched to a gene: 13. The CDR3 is CASSQERQGWLFDEQFF. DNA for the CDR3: TGCGCCAGCAGCCAAGAGAGACAGGGTTGGTTATTCGATGAGCAGTTCTTC.

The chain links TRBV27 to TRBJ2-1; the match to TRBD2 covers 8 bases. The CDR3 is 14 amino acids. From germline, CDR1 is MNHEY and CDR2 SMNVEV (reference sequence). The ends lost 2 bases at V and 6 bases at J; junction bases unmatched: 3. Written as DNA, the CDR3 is TGTGCCAGCAGTTTAGTAGCGGGAATCAATGAGCAGTTCTTC. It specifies CASSLVAGINEQFF.

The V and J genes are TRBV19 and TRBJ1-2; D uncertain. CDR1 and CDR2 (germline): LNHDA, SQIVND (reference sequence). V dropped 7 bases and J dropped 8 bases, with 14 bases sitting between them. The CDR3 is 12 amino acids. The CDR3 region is CASILPGSGYTF. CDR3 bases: TGTGCCAGTATCCTCCCGGGGAGCGGCTACACCTTC.

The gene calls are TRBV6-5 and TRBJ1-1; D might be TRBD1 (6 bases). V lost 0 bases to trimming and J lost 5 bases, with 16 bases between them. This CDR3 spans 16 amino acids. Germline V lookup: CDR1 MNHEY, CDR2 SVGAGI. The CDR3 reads CASSYSKVQGHTEAFF. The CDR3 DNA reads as TGTGCCAGCAGTTACTCGAAGGTGCAGGGGCATACTGAAGCTTTCTTT.

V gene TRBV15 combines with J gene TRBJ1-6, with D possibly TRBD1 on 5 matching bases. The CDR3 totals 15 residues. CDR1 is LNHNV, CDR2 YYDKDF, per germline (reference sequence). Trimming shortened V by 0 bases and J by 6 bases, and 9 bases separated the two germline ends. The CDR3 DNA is TGTGCCACCAGCAGAGATACGGGACTTAATTCACCCCTCCACTTT. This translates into CATSRDTGLNSPLHF.

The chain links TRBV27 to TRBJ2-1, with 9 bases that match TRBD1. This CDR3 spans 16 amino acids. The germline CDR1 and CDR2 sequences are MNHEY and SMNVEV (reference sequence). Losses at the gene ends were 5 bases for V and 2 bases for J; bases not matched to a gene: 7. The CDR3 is CASSLWGQGTYNEQFF. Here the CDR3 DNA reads TGTGCCAGCAGTCTCTGGGGACAGGGAACCTACAATGAGCAGTTCTTC.

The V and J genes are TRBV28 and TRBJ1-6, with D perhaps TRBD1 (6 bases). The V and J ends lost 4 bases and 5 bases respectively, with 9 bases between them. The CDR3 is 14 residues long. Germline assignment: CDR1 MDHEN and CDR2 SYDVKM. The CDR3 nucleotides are TGTGCCAGCAGTTCGGACAGCCATAATTCACCCCTCCACTTT. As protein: CASSSDSHNSPLHF.

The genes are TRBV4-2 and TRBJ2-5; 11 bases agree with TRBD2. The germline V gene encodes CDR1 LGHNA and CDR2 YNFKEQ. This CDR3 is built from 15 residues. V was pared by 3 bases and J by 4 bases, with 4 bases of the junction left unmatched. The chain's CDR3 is CASSQSGLAVETQYF. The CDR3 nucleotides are TGTGCCAGCAGCCAGTCGGGACTAGCGGTAGAGACCCAGTACTTC.

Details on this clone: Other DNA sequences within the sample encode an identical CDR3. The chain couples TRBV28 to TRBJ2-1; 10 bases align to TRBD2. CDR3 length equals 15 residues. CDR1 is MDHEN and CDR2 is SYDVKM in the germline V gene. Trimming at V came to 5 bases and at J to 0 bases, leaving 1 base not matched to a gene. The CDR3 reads CASSPSGSSYNEQFF. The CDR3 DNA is TGTGCCAGCAGTCCTAGCGGGAGCTCCTACAATGAGCAGTTCTTC.

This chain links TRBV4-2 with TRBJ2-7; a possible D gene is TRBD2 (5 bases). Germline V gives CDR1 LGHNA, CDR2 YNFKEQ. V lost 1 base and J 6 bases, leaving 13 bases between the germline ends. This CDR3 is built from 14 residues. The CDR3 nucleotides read TGTGCCAGCAGCCAAGGCTGGTCGGGGAGCGAGCAGTACTTC. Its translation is CASSQGWSGSEQYF.

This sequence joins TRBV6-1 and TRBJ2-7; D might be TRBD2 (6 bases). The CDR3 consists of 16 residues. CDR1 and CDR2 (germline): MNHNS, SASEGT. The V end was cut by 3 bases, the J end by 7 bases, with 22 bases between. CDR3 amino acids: CASSESLSLARGEQYF. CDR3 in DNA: TGTGCCAGCAGTGAGAGTCTCTCGCTAGCACGGGGGGAGCAGTACTTC.

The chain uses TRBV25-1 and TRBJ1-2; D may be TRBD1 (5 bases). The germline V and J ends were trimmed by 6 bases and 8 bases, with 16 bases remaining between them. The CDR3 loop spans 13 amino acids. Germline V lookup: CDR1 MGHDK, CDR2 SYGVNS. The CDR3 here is CASSREGLHGYTF. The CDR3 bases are TGTGCCAGCAGCCGTGAGGGACTCCACGGCTACACCTTC.

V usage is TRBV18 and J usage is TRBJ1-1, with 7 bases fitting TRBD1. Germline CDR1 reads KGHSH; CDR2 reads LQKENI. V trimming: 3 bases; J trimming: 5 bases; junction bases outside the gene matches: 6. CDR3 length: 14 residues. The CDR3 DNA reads TGTGCCAGCTCACCGGACAGGTTGGGTACTGAAGCTTTCTTT. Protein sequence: CASSPDRLGTEAFF.

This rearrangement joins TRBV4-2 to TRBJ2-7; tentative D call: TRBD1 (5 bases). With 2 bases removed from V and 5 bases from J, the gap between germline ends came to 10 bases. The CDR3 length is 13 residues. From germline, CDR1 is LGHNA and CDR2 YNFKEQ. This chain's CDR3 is CASSQRPGNEQYF. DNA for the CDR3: TGTGCCAGCAGCCAACGGCCAGGGAACGAGCAGTACTTC.

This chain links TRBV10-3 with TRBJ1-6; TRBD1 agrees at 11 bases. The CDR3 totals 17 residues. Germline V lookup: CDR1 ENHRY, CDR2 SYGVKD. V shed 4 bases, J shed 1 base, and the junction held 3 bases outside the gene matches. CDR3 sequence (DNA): TGTGCCATCAGTGCGGGACAGGGGGAGTCCTATAATTCACCCCTCCACTTT. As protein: CAISAGQGESYNSPLHF.

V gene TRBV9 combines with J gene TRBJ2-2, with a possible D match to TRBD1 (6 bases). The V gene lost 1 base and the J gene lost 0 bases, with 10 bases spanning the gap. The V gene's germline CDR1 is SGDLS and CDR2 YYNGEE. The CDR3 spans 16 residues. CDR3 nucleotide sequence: TGTGCCAGCAGCGTACTTAGGGACACGAACACCGGGGAGCTGTTTTTT. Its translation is CASSVLRDTNTGELFF.

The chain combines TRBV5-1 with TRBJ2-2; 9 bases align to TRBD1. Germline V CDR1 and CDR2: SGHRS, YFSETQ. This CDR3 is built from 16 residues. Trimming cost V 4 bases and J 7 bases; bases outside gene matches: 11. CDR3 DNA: TGCGCCAGCAGCGCGCCCGGGACAGGGTCTAGCGGGGAGCTGTTTTTT. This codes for CASSAPGTGSSGELFF.